Detailed here is one TCR beta chain. Its matching antigen is unknown. TCRdb's copy holds only in-frame clones and misses some; the assay was immunoSEQ multiplex PCR. The sample has about 14,000 clones, approximately 69% seen once. This entry belongs to a study of memory B cells and T cells in multiple sclerosis. The CDR3 runs to 13 residues. V was shortened by 6 bases and J by 3 bases, with 11 bases between the two germline ends. Germline V CDR1 and CDR2: KGHSH, LQKENI. Study-level results: Normalization was needed because clone-set size differences affected shared clonotype counts.

This TCR was sampled from a human donor with multiple sclerosis. V and J are TRBV18 and TRBJ2-5; D may be TRBD1 (6 bases). Input material: memory (CD45RO+) CD4+ T cells from blood. CDR3 DNA: TGTGCCAGCTCCCGACAGGTCGAAGAGACCCAGTACTTC. This sequence encodes CASSRQVEETQYF. Supplemented by reference TRBV18 and TRBJ2-5, the full variable domain reads NAGVMQNPRHLVRRRGQEARLRCSPMKGHSHVYWYRQLPEEGLKFMVYLQKENIIDESGMPKERFSAEFPKEGPSILRIQQVVRGDSAAYFCASSRQVEETQYFGPGTRLLVL.